This T cell receptor (beta chain) came from a study of blood T cell repertoires in COVID-19. Study details: Samples taken during acute and convalescent COVID-19 were collected in the United States, Italy and Spain. PBMCs, B-cell-depleted T cells, or T cells were the source of the cDNA or gDNA that made up the material.

As originally analysed: Reference gene primer amplification gave estimated nucleated cell counts. TCRdb keeps only in-frame clones here, not all; method: immunoSEQ multiplex PCR. V and J calls and clone size are given by that table; D and trimming were obtained from the DNA. The top ten clones hold approximately 3.3% of a sample with 150,000 to 200,000 clones, approximately 87% of them seen once. With 8 bases clipped from V and 3 bases from J, the junction kept 4 bases outside the gene matches. Germline CDR1 and CDR2: MNHEY and SVGAGI. The CDR3 has 13 amino acids. The sample consisted of peripheral blood. The chain carries TRBV6-5 and TRBJ1-2, with TRBD1 matching over 9 bases. The sequence derives from a man aged 18-30 years with active or convalescent COVID-19. The CDR3 loop reads CASSGQGDYGYTF. CDR3 DNA: TGTGCCAGCTCGGGACAGGGAGACTATGGCTACACCTTC.